This TCR beta chain came from a study of graft-versus-host responses after intestinal transplantation (dated by TCRdb to about 2021). About the full investigation: The transplants that recipients got were multivisceral, liver-intestinal, or isolated intestinal. Every recipient was given anti-thymocyte globulin induction, then maintenance tacrolimus and steroids for roughly three years. After intestinal transplantation, graft-versus-host and host-versus-graft alloreactive T cell clones in the graft, circulation and bone marrow were tracked using bulk TCR-beta CDR3 sequencing. To identify alloreactive clones, pre-transplant mixed lymphocyte reaction products were sequenced and compared with unstimulated pre-transplant donor and recipient T cells. The cohort enrolled about two dozen intestinal transplant recipients, one of whom was a retransplant, and a few patients without pretransplant specimens were excluded. A peak of at least 4% donor T cells among recipient peripheral blood mononuclear cells was the definition used for donor T cell macrochimerism. Rather than going through the commercial service, samples from a few later patients were sequenced in-house on an Illumina MiSeq and processed with MiXCR.

What the work shows at the level of the full study, not this receptor alone: GvH clones were found in recipient bone marrow, and some of the GvH clones appeared earlier in ileal mucosa or blood, which is consistent with an intestinal mucosal origin. Patients with donor T cell macrochimerism had high GvH to HvG T cell clonal ratios in their allografts. Early after transplant, declines in HvG clones were associated with peak levels of circulating GvH clones. The relatively low number and heterogeneity of intestinal transplant patients limited the conclusions.

CDR1 SGHRS and CDR2 YFSETQ were looked up in the germline V gene. The CDR3 holds 16 amino acids from the cysteine to the phenylalanine. The read is trimmed to its CDR3 DNA, 48 bases read in frame from base 1. At the junction V is shortened by 1 base and J by 6 bases, with 16 bases in between. The intended sense of this specimen's time point label: cells obtained before transplantation from donor or recipient. CD3+CD4+ and CD3+CD8+ populations were FACS-sorted from unstimulated pre-transplant donor and recipient cells taken from spleen or lymph nodes. On this clone itself: This clone's antigen is unknown. No clone much larger than this one lies a single base away; base qualities are absent.

Library creation used the immunoSEQ multiplex PCR assay. For most patients, genomic DNA was isolated with the Qiagen DNeasy Blood and Tissue Kit and sent frozen to Adaptive Biotechnologies for TCR sequencing. High-throughput TCR-beta CDR3 sequencing of genomic DNA from most patients was performed by Adaptive Biotechnologies. Processing in the source paper ran as follows. TCR sequencing data for around 19 patients were retrieved from Adaptive's ImmunoSEQ software; a few other patients were processed with MiXCR and VDJtools. CD4 versus CD8 sorting errors were corrected by removing sequences found in both subsets at a frequency ratio below 5:1. CDR3 nucleotide sequences shared between donor and recipient were removed because the origin of such sequences could not be assigned. To be classed as alloreactive, a clone needed at least 2-fold expansion over unstimulated cells and a minimum CFSE-low frequency of 0.002% (template counts) or 0.001% (read counts). Clones detected in sequenced pre-transplant spleen, lymph node, or MLR CFSE-low populations of the donor or recipient were defined as mappable. The cumulative frequency of alloreactive clones was calculated as a percentage of all sequences, weighted by copy number. Entries here come from immuneACCESS through TCRdb and include only in-frame sequences with V and J called. Some clones fail to appear in such tables; in the studies checked, an unresolved V gene covers under half of the shortfall, and the cause of the remainder is unknown. V and J calls plus clone size are reproduced from that table; the DNA served to infer D and trimming. This sample comprises approximately 130,000 clones, about 92% of them detected only once. 0.16% of the sample is in the top ten clones.

This receptor chain uses TRBV5-1 and TRBJ2-2; the D region possibly corresponds to TRBD2 (6 bases align). Material: unstimulated CD4+ T cells sorted from spleen or lymph node cells, obtained before intestinal transplant. This TCR was sampled from a human donor who received an intestinal transplant. The DNA is as follows: TGCGCCAGCAGCTTGATGGGGGAGGTCCTCTCCGGGGAGCTGTTTTTT. Translated, it gives CASSLMGEVLSGELFF.